The text below deals with one T cell receptor beta chain. Its antigen is unknown. Base qualities are not at hand, and no much larger clone is one base apart. This record comes from a study of tumor-infiltrating lymphocytes in localized non-small cell lung cancer (dated by TCRdb to 2020 to 2022). Study-level background: The cohort covered several histologies, both smokers and never-smokers, and patients whose samples were collected after neoadjuvant chemotherapy. Resected tumor tissue and uninvolved lung tissue described as non-adjacent to the tumor were contributed by each patient, with both tissues obtained from the same patient. Alongside flow cytometry, multiplex immunofluorescence, RNA-seq, exome sequencing and proteomics, TCR sequencing was applied to the same patients as one of several integrated assays. The overall ICON cohort comprised around 150 surgical patients with localized non-small cell lung cancer whose tumors were resected. A total of approximately 50 patients were part of the paired comparison of immunoSEQ T-cell fraction between tumor and uninvolved lung. Summary of the overall study and its limitations: Higher T cell infiltration in tumors than in uninvolved lung tissue was supported by TCRbeta sequencing, consistent with immunofluorescence CD3 counts. Recurrence-free survival showed no association with tumor T-cell fraction measured by TCR sequencing (p = 0.61). Assay coverage varied across patients depending on available tissue quantity, so only a subset of the cohort had TCR sequencing. Because different assays used different pieces of the same tissue, technical variation could not be distinguished from intratumor heterogeneity. The TCR-derived T-cell fraction showed no difference between the flow cytometry-defined immunotypes IM1 (good prognosis) and IM2 (poor prognosis).

The T-cell fraction in tumor and uninvolved lung tissue was provided by TCR sequencing with the immunoSEQ assay. The published analysis was carried out like this. For survival analysis, patients were divided into high (upper tertile) and low (lower two tertiles) T-cell fraction groups, which were compared by log-rank test. A signed-rank test was used to test paired tumor versus uninvolved lung differences in T-cell fraction. In TCRdb, the immuneACCESS table is reduced to in-frame sequences with V and J assigned. These tables do not hold every clone; where another copy was compared, an unresolved V gene accounts for under half, and the others remain unexplained. Clone size and the V and J calls come from that table; the DNA yielded D and trimming. The sample data list around 25,000 clones, and 55% to 75% of these were observed just once. Jointly, the top ten make up roughly 14% of the sample. For CDR1 and CDR2, the germline V gene (reference sequence) lists DFQATT and SNEGSKA. The CDR3, cysteine through phenylalanine, is 11 amino acids long. Left in the record is the CDR3 DNA by itself, 33 bases read in frame from the first base. V and J are truncated by 7 bases and 4 bases respectively, leaving an intervening sequence of 10 bases.

ICON enrollment began in 2016, and the last patient was enrolled in late 2018. Fresh tumor and matched uninvolved tissue for in-depth immune analyses, including TCR sequencing, were collected from a subcohort of fewer than 95 patients. DNA isolated from bulk tissue, without cell sorting, was used for TCR sequencing. Recombination linked TRBV20-1 to TRBJ1-2; the best D guess is TRBD1, with 5 bases matching. The TCR comes from a human donor with non-small cell lung cancer. The sequencing sample was made of lung tumor tissue. The CDR3 reads as follows: CSGTGGYGYTF. The sequence in DNA is TGCAGTGGAACAGGAGGCTATGGCTACACCTTC.